Given below is one TCR beta chain in context. The PCR had 60 Vbeta and 13 Jbeta primers. This table comes from immunoSEQ multiplex PCR, and its TCRdb copy is limited to in-frame clones, with some not included. The sample comprises over 150,000 clones, 75% to 90% of which are singletons, and roughly 1.5% rests with the top ten. The data are from a study of cytomegalovirus exposure and HLA in healthy donors. The CDR3 consists of 14 residues. Losses at the gene ends were 0 bases for V and 2 bases for J; bases not matched to a gene: 2. CDR1 and CDR2 from the germline V gene are SGHDT and YYEEEE. The sequenced sample consisted of PBMCs. The rearrangement uses TRBV5-6 and TRBJ2-7; 7 positions agree with TRBD1. The TCR was taken from a man aged 45 to 65 in good health and CMV-seronegative. CDR3 residues: CASSLVQGPYEQYF. The DNA of the CDR3 is TGTGCCAGCAGCTTGGTACAGGGGCCCTACGAGCAGTACTTC.